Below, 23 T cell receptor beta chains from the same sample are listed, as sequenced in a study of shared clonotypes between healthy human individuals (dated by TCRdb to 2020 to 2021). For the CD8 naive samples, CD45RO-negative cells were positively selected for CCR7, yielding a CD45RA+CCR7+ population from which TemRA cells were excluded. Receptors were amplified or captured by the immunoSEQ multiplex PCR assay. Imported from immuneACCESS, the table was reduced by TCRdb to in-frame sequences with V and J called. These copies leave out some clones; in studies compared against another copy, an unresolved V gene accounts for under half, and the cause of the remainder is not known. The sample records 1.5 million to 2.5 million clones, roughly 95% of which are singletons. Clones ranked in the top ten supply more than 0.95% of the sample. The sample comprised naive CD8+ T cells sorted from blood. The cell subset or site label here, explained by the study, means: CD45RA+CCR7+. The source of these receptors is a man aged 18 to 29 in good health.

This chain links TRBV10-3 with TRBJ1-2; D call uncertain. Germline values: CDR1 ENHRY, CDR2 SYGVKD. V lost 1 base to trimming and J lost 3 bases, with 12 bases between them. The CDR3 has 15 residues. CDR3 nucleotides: TGTGCCATCAGTGAGTTCAACGGGGTCGACTATGGCTACACCTTC. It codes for CAISEFNGVDYGYTF.

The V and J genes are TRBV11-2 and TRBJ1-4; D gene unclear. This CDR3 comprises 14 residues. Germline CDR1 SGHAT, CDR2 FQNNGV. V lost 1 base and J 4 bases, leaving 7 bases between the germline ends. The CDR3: CASSLAPVNEKLFF. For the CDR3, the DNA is TGTGCCAGCAGCTTAGCGCCGGTTAATGAAAAACTGTTTTTT.

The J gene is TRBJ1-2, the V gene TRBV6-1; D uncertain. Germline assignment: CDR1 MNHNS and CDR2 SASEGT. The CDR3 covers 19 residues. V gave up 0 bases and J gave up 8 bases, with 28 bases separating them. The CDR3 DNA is TGTGCCAGCAGTGAAGCATTTTGGAAACAAACTATGATCCAGCCAGGCTACACCTTC. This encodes CASSEAFWKQTMIQPGYTF.

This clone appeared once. CDR3 DNA: TGCGCCAGCAGCTTAACCGGGACAGGGCTTCAGCCCCAGCATTTT. Translated: CASSLTGTGLQPQHF. The gene calls are TRBV5-1 and TRBJ1-5; TRBD1 aligns across 9 bases. The V and J ends lost 2 bases and 6 bases, in that order; junction bases with no gene match: 6. This CDR3 comprises 15 residues. The V gene's germline CDR1 is SGHRS and CDR2 YFSETQ.

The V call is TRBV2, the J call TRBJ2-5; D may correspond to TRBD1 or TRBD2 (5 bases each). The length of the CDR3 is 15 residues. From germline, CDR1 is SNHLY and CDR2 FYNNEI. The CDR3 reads CAWYQGEGWGETQYF. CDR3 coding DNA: TGTGCGTGGTACCAGGGCGAAGGTTGGGGGGAGACCCAGTACTTC. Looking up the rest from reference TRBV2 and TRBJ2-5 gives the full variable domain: EPEVTQTPSHQVTQMGQEVILRCVPISNHLYFYWYRQILGQKVEFLVSFYNNEISEKSEIFDDQFSVERPDGSNFTLKIRSTKLEDSAMYFCAWYQGEGWGETQYFGPGTRLLVL.

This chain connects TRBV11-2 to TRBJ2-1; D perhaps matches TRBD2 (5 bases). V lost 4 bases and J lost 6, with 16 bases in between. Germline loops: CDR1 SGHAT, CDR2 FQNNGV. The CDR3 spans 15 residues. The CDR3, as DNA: TGTGCCAGCAGCTGGGATGATAGCGACCCCAATGAGCAGTTCTTC. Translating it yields CASSWDDSDPNEQFF.

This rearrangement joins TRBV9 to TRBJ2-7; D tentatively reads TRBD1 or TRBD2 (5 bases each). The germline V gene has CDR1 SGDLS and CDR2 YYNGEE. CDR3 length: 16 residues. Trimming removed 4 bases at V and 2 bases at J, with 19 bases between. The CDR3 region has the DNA TGTGCCAGCAGCCCCGGGCTCGGGGCGGACGCCTACGAGCAGTACTTC. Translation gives CASSPGLGADAYEQYF.

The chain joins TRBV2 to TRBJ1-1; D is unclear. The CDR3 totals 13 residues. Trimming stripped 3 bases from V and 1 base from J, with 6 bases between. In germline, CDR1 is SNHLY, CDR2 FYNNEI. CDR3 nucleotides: TGTGCCAGCAGTGAGATAGGGAACACTGAAGCTTTCTTT. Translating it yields CASSEIGNTEAFF.

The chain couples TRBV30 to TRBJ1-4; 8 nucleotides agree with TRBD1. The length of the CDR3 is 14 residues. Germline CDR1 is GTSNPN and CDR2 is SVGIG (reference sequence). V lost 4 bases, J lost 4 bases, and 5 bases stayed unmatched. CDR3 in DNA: TGTGCCTGGACAGGGGGCATAGGTAATGAAAAACTGTTTTTT. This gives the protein CAWTGGIGNEKLFF.

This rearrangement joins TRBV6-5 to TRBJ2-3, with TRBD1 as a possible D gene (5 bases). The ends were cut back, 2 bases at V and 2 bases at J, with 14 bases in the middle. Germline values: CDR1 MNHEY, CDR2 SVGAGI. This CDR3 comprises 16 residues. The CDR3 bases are TGTGCCAGCAGTTACGGGGCCAGGCAGGACACAGATACGCAGTATTTT. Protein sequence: CASSYGARQDTDTQYF.

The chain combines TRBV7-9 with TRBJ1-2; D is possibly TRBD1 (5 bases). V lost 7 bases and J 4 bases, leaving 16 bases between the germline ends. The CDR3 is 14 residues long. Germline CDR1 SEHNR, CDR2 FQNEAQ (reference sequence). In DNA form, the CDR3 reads TGTGCCAGCATCGGGGGTCCCCCTCTCTATGGCTACACCTTC. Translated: CASIGGPPLYGYTF. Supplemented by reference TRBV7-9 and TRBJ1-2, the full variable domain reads DTGVSQNPRHKITKRGQNVTFRCDPISEHNRLYWYRQTLGQGPEFLTYFQNEAQLEKSRLLSDRFSAERPKGSFSTLEIQRTEQGDSAMYLCASIGGPPLYGYTFGSGTRLTVV.

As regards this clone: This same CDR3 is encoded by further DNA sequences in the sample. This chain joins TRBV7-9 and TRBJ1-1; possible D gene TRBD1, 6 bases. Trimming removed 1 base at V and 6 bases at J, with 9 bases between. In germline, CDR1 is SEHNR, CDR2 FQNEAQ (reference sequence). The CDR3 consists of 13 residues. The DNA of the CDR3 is TGTGCCAGCAGCTTAGGGCAGGGGCCTGAAGCTTTCTTT. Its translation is CASSLGQGPEAFF.

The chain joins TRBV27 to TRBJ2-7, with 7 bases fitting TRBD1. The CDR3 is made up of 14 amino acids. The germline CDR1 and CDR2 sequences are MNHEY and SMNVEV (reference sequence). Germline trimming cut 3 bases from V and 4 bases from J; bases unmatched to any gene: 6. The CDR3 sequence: CASSFLGQVYEQYF. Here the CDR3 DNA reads TGTGCCAGCAGTTTCCTCGGACAGGTATACGAGCAGTACTTC.

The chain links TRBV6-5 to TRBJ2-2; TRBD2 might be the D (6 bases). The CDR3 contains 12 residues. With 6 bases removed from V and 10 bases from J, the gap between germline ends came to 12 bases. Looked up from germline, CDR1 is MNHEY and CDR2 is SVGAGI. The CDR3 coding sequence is TGTGCCAGCAGCCCGGAGGGAGAGGAGCTGTTTTTT. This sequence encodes CASSPEGEELFF.

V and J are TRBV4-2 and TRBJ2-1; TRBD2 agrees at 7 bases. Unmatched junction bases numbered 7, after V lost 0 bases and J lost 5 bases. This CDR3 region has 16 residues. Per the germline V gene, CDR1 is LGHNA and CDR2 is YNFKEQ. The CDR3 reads CASSQDGEGENNEQFF. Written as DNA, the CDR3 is TGTGCCAGCAGCCAAGATGGGGAGGGAGAGAACAATGAGCAGTTCTTC.

The CDR3 DNA sequence: TGTGCCAGCAGCTCACGACAGCGTACAATAAACGATGAGCAGTTCTTC. Protein sequence: CASSSRQRTINDEQFF. The V call is TRBV11-2, the J call TRBJ2-1; tentatively, D is TRBD1 (5 bases). The CDR3 sequence is 16 residues long. Germline V gene lookup returns CDR1 SGHAT and CDR2 FQNNGV. Trimming removed 4 bases at V and 8 bases at J, with 21 bases between.

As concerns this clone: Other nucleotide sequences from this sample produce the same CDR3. The DNA of the CDR3 is TGTGCCAGCAGCGTAACCGGGACCTCCTACGAGCAGTACTTC. As protein: CASSVTGTSYEQYF. V is TRBV9 and J is TRBJ2-7; D tentatively fits TRBD1 or TRBD2 (5 bases each). The CDR3 extends over 14 amino acids. Trimming took off 1 base at V and 0 bases at J, with 8 bases between the two ends. CDR1 is SGDLS and CDR2 is YYNGEE in the germline V gene.

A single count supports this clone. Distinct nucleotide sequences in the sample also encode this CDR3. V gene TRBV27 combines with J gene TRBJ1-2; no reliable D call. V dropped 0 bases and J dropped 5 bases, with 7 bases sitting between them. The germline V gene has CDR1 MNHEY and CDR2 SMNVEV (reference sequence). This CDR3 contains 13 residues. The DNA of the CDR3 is TGTGCCAGCAGTTTATCACCCGGGTATGGCTACACCTTC. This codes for CASSLSPGYGYTF.

In DNA form, the CDR3 reads TGTGCCAGCAGCTTCAGACTAGCGGTAACAGATACGCAGTATTTT. Translated, it gives CASSFRLAVTDTQYF. The chain links TRBV9 to TRBJ2-3, with 9 bases lining up with TRBD2. The CDR3 sequence is 15 residues long. Germline trimming cut 4 bases from V and 3 bases from J; bases unmatched to any gene: 6. Germline CDR1 is SGDLS and CDR2 is YYNGEE.

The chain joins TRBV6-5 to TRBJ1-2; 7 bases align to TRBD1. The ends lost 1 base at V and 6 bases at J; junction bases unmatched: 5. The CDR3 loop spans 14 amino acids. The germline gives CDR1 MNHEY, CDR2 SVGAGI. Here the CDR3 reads CASSYYGTADGYTF. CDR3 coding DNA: TGTGCCAGCAGTTACTACGGGACAGCTGATGGCTACACCTTC.

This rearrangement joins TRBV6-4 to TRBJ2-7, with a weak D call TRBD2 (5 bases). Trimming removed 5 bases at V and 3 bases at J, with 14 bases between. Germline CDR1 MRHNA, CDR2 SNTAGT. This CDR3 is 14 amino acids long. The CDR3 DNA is TGTGCCAGCAGTCCCCAGCGGAAGATCTACGAGCAGTACTTC. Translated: CASSPQRKIYEQYF.

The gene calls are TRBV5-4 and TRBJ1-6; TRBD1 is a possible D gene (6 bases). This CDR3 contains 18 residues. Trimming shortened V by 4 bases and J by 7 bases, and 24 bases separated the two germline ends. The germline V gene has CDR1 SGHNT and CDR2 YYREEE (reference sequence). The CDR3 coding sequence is TGTGCCAGCAGCCAACACCGGGACCTCCGGCAGGGGAATTCACCCCTCCACTTT. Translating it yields CASSQHRDLRQGNSPLHF.

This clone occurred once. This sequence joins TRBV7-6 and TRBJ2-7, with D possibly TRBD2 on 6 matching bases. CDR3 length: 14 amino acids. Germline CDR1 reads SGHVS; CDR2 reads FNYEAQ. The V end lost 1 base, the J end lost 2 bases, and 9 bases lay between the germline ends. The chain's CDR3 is CASSLVEGTYEQYF. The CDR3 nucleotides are TGTGCCAGCAGCTTAGTGGAGGGAACCTACGAGCAGTACTTC.